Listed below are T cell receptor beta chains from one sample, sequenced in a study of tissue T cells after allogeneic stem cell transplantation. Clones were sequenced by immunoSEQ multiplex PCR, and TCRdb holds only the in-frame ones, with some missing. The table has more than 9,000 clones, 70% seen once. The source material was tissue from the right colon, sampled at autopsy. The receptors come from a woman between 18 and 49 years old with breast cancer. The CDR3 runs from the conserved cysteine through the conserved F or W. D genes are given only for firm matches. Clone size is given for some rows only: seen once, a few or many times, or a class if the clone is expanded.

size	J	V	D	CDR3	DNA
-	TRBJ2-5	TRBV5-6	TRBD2	CASSLRGSIQTQYF	TGTGCCAGCAGCTTGCGCGGGAGCATACAGACCCAGTACTTC
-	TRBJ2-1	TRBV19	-	CASSGGGAEAYNEQFF	TGTGCCAGTAGTGGAGGGGGAGCGGAGGCCTACAATGAGCAGTTCTTC
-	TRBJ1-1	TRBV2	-	CASSGDRGPSGEAFF	TGTGCCAGCAGTGGGGACCGAGGACCAAGCGGTGAAGCTTTCTTT
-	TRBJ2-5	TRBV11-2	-	CASSLDGRETQYF	TGTGCCAGCAGCTTAGACGGCAGGGAGACCCAGTACTTC
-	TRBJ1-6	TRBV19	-	CASSAKGDSPLHF	TGTGCCAGTAGTGCCAAAGGGGATTCACCCCTCCACTTT
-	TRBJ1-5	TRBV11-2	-	CASSFGPDSNQPQHF	TGTGCCAGCAGCTTTGGGCCGGATAGCAATCAGCCCCAGCATTTT
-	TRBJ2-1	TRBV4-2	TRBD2	CASSQTGGVISYNEQFF	TGTGCCAGCAGCCAAACGGGGGGAGTCATCTCCTACAATGAGCAGTTCTTC
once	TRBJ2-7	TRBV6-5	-	CASLRAELYEQYF	TGTGCCAGCTTAAGGGCCGAGCTCTACGAGCAGTACTTC
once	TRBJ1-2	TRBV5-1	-	CASSPGRQNYGYTF	TGCGCCAGCAGCCCTGGGCGACAGAACTATGGCTACACCTTC
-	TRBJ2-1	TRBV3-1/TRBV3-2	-	CASSLPGTTYNEQFF	TGTGCCAGCAGCCTACCCGGGACCACGTACAATGAGCAGTTCTTC
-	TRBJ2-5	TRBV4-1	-	CASSPTWTIQETQYF	TGCGCCAGCAGCCCAACATGGACAATCCAAGAGACCCAGTACTTC
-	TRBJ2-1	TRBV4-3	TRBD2	CASSRGLAGDTLYNEQFF	TGCGCCAGCAGCCGCGGACTAGCGGGAGACACACTCTACAATGAGCAGTTCTTC
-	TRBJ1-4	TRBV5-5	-	CASSLVGTREKLFF	TGTGCCAGCAGCTTGGTGGGCACGCGGGAAAAACTGTTTTTT
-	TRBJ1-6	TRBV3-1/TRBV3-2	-	CASSQDRQRTPLHF	TGTGCCAGCAGCCAAGATAGGCAGAGAACACCCCTCCACTTT
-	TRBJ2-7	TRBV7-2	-	CASSLAIVGEQYF	TGTGCCAGCAGCTTAGCCATAGTAGGCGAGCAGTACTTC
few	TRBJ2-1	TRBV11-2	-	CASSLDRGEGEQFF	TGTGCCAGCAGCTTAGATCGAGGAGAGGGTGAGCAGTTCTTC
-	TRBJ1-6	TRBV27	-	CASSPQDNSPLHF	TGTGCCAGCAGCCCCCAGGATAATTCACCCCTCCACTTT
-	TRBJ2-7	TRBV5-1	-	CASSLNQGSYEQYF	TGCGCCAGCAGCTTGAACCAGGGTTCCTACGAGCAGTACTTC
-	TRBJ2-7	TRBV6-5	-	CASSYNYEQYF	TGTGCCAGCAGTTACAACTACGAGCAGTACTTC
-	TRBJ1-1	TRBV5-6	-	CASSLSVGKAFF	TGTGCCAGCAGCTTGTCGGTGGGAAAAGCTTTCTTT
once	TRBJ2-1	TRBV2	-	CAGRLYNEQFF	TGTGCCGGCAGACTGTACAATGAGCAGTTCTTC
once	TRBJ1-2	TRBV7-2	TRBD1	CASSYDRGQGYTF	TGTGCCAGCAGCTATGACAGGGGGCAAGGCTACACCTTC
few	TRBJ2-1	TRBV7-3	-	CASSLALDHNEQFF	TGTGCCAGCAGCTTAGCACTGGACCACAATGAGCAGTTCTTC
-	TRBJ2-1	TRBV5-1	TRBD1	CASSLGQGNEQFF	TGCGCCAGCAGCTTGGGACAGGGCAATGAGCAGTTCTTC
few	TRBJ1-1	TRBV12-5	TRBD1	CASETGGTEAFF	TGTGCTAGTGAAACAGGGGGCACTGAAGCTTTCTTT
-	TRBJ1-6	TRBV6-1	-	CASSEERWDSPLHF	TGTGCCAGCAGTGAAGAACGATGGGATTCACCCCTCCACTTT
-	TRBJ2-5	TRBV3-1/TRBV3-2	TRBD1	CASSLPSGTGRETQYF	TGTGCCAGCAGCCTTCCATCCGGGACAGGGCGGGAGACCCAGTACTTC
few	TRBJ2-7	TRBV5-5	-	CASSLPGTYEQYF	TGTGCCAGCAGCTTACCCGGGACCTACGAGCAGTACTTC
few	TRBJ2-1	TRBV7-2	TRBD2	CASSKGLAESEQFF	TGTGCCAGCAGCAAGGGACTAGCGGAGAGTGAGCAGTTCTTC
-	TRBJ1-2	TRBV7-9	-	CASSSPQNVGYTF	TGTGCCAGCAGCTCCCCGCAAAATGTTGGCTACACCTTC
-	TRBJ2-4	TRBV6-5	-	CASRNSVVAKNIQYF	TGTGCCAGCAGAAACTCCGTCGTAGCCAAAAACATTCAGTACTTC
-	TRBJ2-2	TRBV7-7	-	CASSPPYGGAGDGELFF	TGTGCTAGCAGCCCCCCGTACGGGGGAGCCGGGGACGGGGAGCTGTTTTTT
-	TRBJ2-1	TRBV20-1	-	CSTDENEQFF	TGCAGCACCGACGAAAATGAGCAGTTCTTC
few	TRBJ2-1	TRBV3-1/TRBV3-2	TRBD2	CASSQDRGLAGAYNEQFF	TGTGCCAGCAGCCAAGATCGGGGCCTAGCGGGAGCCTACAATGAGCAGTTCTTC
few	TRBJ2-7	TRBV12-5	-	CASGFVIWGRDEQYF	TGTGCTAGTGGTTTCGTTATATGGGGAAGGGACGAGCAGTACTTC
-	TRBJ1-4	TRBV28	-	CASRITQGTNEKLFF	TGTGCCAGCAGAATCACGCAGGGAACTAATGAAAAACTGTTTTTT
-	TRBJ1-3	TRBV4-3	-	CASSQGMVRAGNTIYF	TGCGCCAGCAGCCAAGGAATGGTAAGGGCTGGAAACACCATATATTTT
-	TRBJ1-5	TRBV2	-	CASSSTSGVQPQHF	TGTGCCAGCAGTTCCACCAGTGGGGTACAGCCCCAGCATTTT
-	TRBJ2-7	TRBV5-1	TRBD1	CASSRDRESEQYF	TGCGCCAGCAGTCGGGACAGGGAAAGCGAGCAGTACTTC
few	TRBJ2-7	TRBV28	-	CASSTGIRPPYEQYF	TGTGCCAGCAGTACCGGGATCCGCCCCCCCTACGAGCAGTACTTC
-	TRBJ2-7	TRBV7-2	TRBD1	CASSLGRTGPYEQYF	TGTGCCAGCAGCTTGGGTCGGACAGGTCCCTACGAGCAGTACTTC
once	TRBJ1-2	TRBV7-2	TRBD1	CASSLGRGHGYTF	TGTGCCAGCAGCTTAGGCAGGGGGCATGGCTACACCTTC
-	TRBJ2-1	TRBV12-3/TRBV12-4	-	CASSLRNEQFF	TGTGCCAGCAGTTTGAGGAATGAGCAGTTCTTC
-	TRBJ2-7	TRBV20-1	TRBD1	CSASTGTGNHEQYF	TGCAGTGCTAGTACCGGGACAGGGAACCACGAGCAGTACTTC
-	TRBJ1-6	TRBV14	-	CASSQRLTAGLPLHF	TGTGCCAGCAGCCAACGCCTGACGGCAGGGCTCCCCCTCCACTTT
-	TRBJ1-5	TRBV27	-	CASSLDRNQPQHF	TGTGCCAGCAGTTTAGACAGGAATCAGCCCCAGCATTTT
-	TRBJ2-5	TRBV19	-	CASSIPGEETQYF	TGTGCCAGTAGTATTCCCGGGGAAGAGACCCAGTACTTC
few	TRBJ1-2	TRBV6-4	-	CASSGSTVFYGYTF	TGTGCCAGCAGTGGGTCGACAGTCTTCTATGGCTACACCTTC
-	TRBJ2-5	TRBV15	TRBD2	CATSTTSGGGETQYF	TGTGCCACCAGCACGACTAGCGGGGGTGGAGAGACCCAGTACTTC
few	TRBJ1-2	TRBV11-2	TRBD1	CASSYRGGMGGYTF	TGTGCCAGCAGCTACAGGGGAGGAATGGGTGGCTACACCTTC
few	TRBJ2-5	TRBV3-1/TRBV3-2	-	CASSQEPGGRQETQYF	TGTGCCAGCAGCCAAGAACCGGGCGGGCGGCAAGAGACCCAGTACTTC
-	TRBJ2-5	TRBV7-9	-	CASSDDVQETQYF	TGTGCCAGCTCGGATGATGTCCAAGAGACCCAGTACTTC
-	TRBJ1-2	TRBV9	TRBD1	CASSASGTGDSVYGYTF	TGTGCCAGCAGCGCCTCCGGGACAGGGGACTCAGTCTATGGCTACACCTTC
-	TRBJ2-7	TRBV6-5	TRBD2	CASKFQGTSGEQYF	TGTGCCAGCAAGTTCCAGGGGACTAGCGGCGAGCAGTACTTC
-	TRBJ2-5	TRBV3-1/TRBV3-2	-	CASRVRQSGTQYF	TGTGCCAGCAGGGTCAGGCAGTCGGGGACCCAGTACTTC
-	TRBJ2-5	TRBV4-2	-	CASSQADSRETQYF	TGTGCCAGCAGCCAAGCCGACTCAAGAGAGACCCAGTACTTC
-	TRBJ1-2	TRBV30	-	CAWTPQVHQGYTF	TGTGCCTGGACCCCCCAGGTTCACCAAGGCTACACCTTC
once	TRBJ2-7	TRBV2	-	CAPRGQYF	TGTGCCCCCCGGGGGCAGTACTTC
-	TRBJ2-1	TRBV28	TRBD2	CASSLPTGTSLPLDEQFF	TGTGCCAGCAGTTTACCAACCGGGACTAGCCTACCCCTCGATGAGCAGTTCTTC